The 28 T cell receptor beta chains listed next were all sequenced from one sample in a study of early T cells in non-severe SARS-CoV-2 infection. TCRdb itself ran the 5' RACE reads through MiXCR, one entry per CDR3 protein. Found here are about 58,000 distinct CDR3 sequences, 9.5% to 15% of them singletons; the top ten hold roughly 1.1%. The specimen was whole blood, collected at baseline. These receptors all stem from an adult who was a healthcare worker with PCR-confirmed SARS-CoV-2 infection or an uninfected control (not recorded which). The donor label of this sample is uncertain.

This clonotype was recorded many times. The V and J genes are TRBV5-4 and TRBJ1-2, with 7 positions matching TRBD1. The germline V gene has CDR1 SGHNT and CDR2 YYREEE (reference sequence). The V segment lost 3 bases and the J segment 8 bases; nucleotides outside the gene matches: 4. This CDR3 has 12 residues. The CDR3 DNA reads as TGTGCCAGCAGCTCCGGGACAGACGGCTACACCTTC. It specifies CASSSGTDGYTF.

This clonotype was recorded a few times. The gene calls are TRBV7-2 and TRBJ1-5, with unresolved D. The length of the CDR3 is 13 residues. CDR1 and CDR2 from the germline V gene are SGHTA and FQGNSA. Trimming took 5 bases from V and 7 from J, leaving 12 bases between them. The DNA for the CDR3 is TGTGCCAGCAGCGTAGGGTGGAGACAGCCCCAGCATTTT. It is translated as CASSVGWRQPQHF. Complete variable domain (other parts from reference TRBV7-2 and TRBJ1-5): GAGVSQSPSNKVTEKGKDVELRCDPISGHTALYWYRQSLGQGLEFLIYFQGNSAPDKSGLPSDRFSAERTGGSVSTLTIQRTQQEDSAVYLCASSVGWRQPQHFGDGTRLSIL.

The sample holds a few counts of this clonotype. J is TRBJ2-2 and V is TRBV7-9; TRBD2 matches 14 bases. J was trimmed by 7 bases and V by 5 bases; bases with no gene match: 3. Germline CDR1 reads SEHNR; CDR2 reads FQNEAQ (reference sequence). CDR3 size: 15 residues. As DNA, the CDR3 is TGTGCCAGCAGCCGGACTAGCGGGGGGAACGGGGAGCTGTTTTTT. It encodes CASSRTSGGNGELFF. The whole variable domain, filled in from reference TRBV7-9 and TRBJ2-2, reads DTGVSQNPRHKITKRGQNVTFRCDPISEHNRLYWYRQTLGQGPEFLTYFQNEAQLEKSRLLSDRFSAERPKGSFSTLEIQRTEQGDSAMYLCASSRTSGGNGELFFGEGSRLTVL.

This clonotype occurred once. J is TRBJ2-1 and V is TRBV20-1; possibly TRBD1 or TRBD2 for D (5 bases each). The germline V gene has CDR1 DFQATT and CDR2 SNEGSKA (reference sequence). The CDR3 is 12 residues long. V was trimmed by 3 bases and J by 5 bases, leaving 8 bases between them. The CDR3 DNA sequence: TGCAGTGCTAGGAGGGGACACAATGAGCAGTTCTTC. This sequence encodes CSARRGHNEQFF.

This clonotype was counted many times. The V call is TRBV5-4, the J call TRBJ2-3; 13 nucleotides line up with TRBD2. The ends lost 5 bases at V and 0 bases at J; junction bases unmatched: 9. In germline, CDR1 is SGHNT, CDR2 YYREEE (reference sequence). CDR3 length: 18 residues. For the CDR3, the DNA is TGTGCCAGCAGTAGAACTAGCGGGGGGGCCCGAAGCACAGATACGCAGTATTTT. It encodes CASSRTSGGARSTDTQYF.

This clonotype was seen only a few times. This chain connects TRBV9 to TRBJ2-1; perhaps D is TRBD1 or TRBD2 (5 bases each). CDR1 and CDR2 (germline): SGDLS, YYNGEE. This CDR3 has 17 residues. V was cut by 3 bases and J by 3 bases, with 19 bases left in between. The CDR3 DNA is TGTGCCAGCAGCGGCCCAGGGACCGAAGTTTACTACAATGAGCAGTTCTTC. The encoded protein is CASSGPGTEVYYNEQFF.

This clonotype was detected a few times. The chain is built from TRBV20-1 and TRBJ2-5, with TRBD2 identical over 10 bases. V lost 6 bases and J lost 4; bases outside the gene matches: 8. The CDR3 runs to 14 residues. Germline CDR1 is DFQATT and CDR2 is SNEGSKA (reference sequence). The chain's CDR3 is CSAPTSGPRETQYF. The CDR3, as DNA: TGCAGTGCCCCGACTAGCGGGCCAAGAGAGACCCAGTACTTC.

This clonotype has only a few counts. The chain recombines TRBV2 with TRBJ2-2; weak D call: TRBD2 (5 bases). Between the trimmed V and J ends, which lost 10 bases and 1 base, there was a span of 13 bases. Germline assignment: CDR1 SNHLY and CDR2 FYNNEI. This CDR3 has 14 residues. The CDR3 DNA reads TGTGCCACCAAGTGGACTTTGAACACCGGGGAGCTGTTTTTT. Translation gives CATKWTLNTGELFF.

The chain uses TRBV18 and TRBJ1-1; D is undetermined. The CDR3 extends over 15 amino acids. The germline V gene has CDR1 KGHSH and CDR2 LQKENI. The V end lost 3 bases, the J end lost 0 bases, and 11 bases lay between the germline ends. The CDR3: CASSPATRMNTEAFF. CDR3 sequence (DNA): TGTGCCAGCTCACCTGCGACAAGGATGAACACTGAAGCTTTCTTT. Variable domain in full (rest from reference TRBV18 and TRBJ1-1): NAGVMQNPRHLVRRRGQEARLRCSPMKGHSHVYWYRQLPEEGLKFMVYLQKENIIDESGMPKERFSAEFPKEGPSILRIQQVVRGDSAAYFCASSPATRMNTEAFFGQGTRLTVV.

The chain is built from TRBV9 and TRBJ1-4; no definite D call. CDR1 and CDR2 (germline): SGDLS, YYNGEE. This CDR3 spans 15 amino acids. The V end lost 7 bases, the J end lost 0 bases, and 13 bases lay between the germline ends. The CDR3 DNA reads as TGTGCCAGCGGCCCCGACGTTGCAACTAATGAAAAACTGTTTTTT. This gives the protein CASGPDVATNEKLFF.

This clonotype was seen many times. The chain employs TRBV10-3 and TRBJ1-1; D unresolved. CDR1 ENHRY and CDR2 SYGVKD come from the germline V gene. The ends were cut back, 0 bases at V and 0 bases at J, with 5 bases in the middle. The CDR3 spans 14 residues. In nucleotides, the CDR3 is TGTGCCATCAGTGAGTCACTCATGAACACTGAAGCTTTCTTT. This sequence encodes CAISESLMNTEAFF.

This sequence joins TRBV12-3 or TRBV12-4 and TRBJ2-5; the match to TRBD2 covers 7 bases. CDR3 size: 16 residues. The ends lost 7 bases at V and 2 bases at J; junction bases unmatched: 13. The CDR3 loop is CASTVGGGAFQETQYF. In nucleotides, the CDR3 is TGTGCCAGCACCGTGGGGGGGGGTGCATTTCAAGAGACCCAGTACTTC.

There are a few counts of this clonotype. The J gene is TRBJ2-1, the V gene TRBV7-2, with D possibly being TRBD1 (6 bases). The CDR3 is 16 residues long. The germline gives CDR1 SGHTA, CDR2 FQGNSA. V dropped 1 base and J dropped 0 bases, with 10 bases sitting between them. CDR3 DNA sequence: TGTGCCAGCAGCTTAGGCGGACAGAGCTCCTACAATGAGCAGTTCTTC. Its translation is CASSLGGQSSYNEQFF.

The sample holds a few counts of this clonotype. The CDR3 sequence is CASRAQGALTGELFF. The DNA of the CDR3 is TGTGCCAGCAGGGCACAGGGGGCGCTTACCGGGGAGCTGTTTTTT. This chain links TRBV6-4 with TRBJ2-2; TRBD1 matches at 9 bases. This CDR3 has 15 residues. Germline V gene data show CDR1 as MRHNA and CDR2 as SNTAGT. The junction had 7 bases not matched to a gene; V was cut back by 6 bases and J by 5 bases.

The chain couples TRBV30 to TRBJ1-2; D might be TRBD1 (5 bases). V lost 1 base and J 4 bases, leaving 10 bases between the germline ends. This CDR3 spans 13 amino acids. Germline CDR1 and CDR2: GTSNPN and SVGIG (reference sequence). The CDR3 is CAWSGQGTYGYTF. The CDR3 region has the DNA TGTGCCTGGAGTGGGCAGGGAACCTATGGCTACACCTTC.

This clonotype was detected ten times or more. The chain is built from TRBV5-5 and TRBJ1-2, with D perhaps matching TRBD1 (5 bases). Germline CDR1 SGHKS, CDR2 YYEKEE (reference sequence). The CDR3 runs to 15 residues. Trimming took 0 bases from V and 5 from J, leaving 14 bases between them. The CDR3 region is CASSLAVGTPYGYTF. CDR3 DNA: TGTGCCAGCAGCTTGGCGGTCGGGACGCCTTATGGCTACACCTTC.

This clonotype turned up a few times. The V and J genes are TRBV7-2 and TRBJ2-3, with a possible D match to TRBD2 (5 bases). The germline V gene encodes CDR1 SGHTA and CDR2 FQGNSA. CDR3 size: 14 residues. Between the trimmed V and J ends, which lost 1 base and 1 base, there was a span of 6 bases. Here the CDR3 DNA reads TGTGCCAGCAGCTTAGTGCGGGGCACAGATACGCAGTATTTT. Translation gives CASSLVRGTDTQYF.

This clonotype was seen repeatedly, ten times or more. The V call is TRBV5-8, the J call TRBJ2-2; maybe TRBD1 (5 bases). The V gene's germline CDR1 is SGHTS and CDR2 YDEGEE. The germline V and J ends were trimmed by 0 bases and 1 base, with 7 bases remaining between them. This CDR3 is 15 amino acids long. The CDR3 sequence is CASSLERGNTGELFF. In DNA, the CDR3 is TGTGCCAGCAGCTTGGAAAGGGGGAACACCGGGGAGCTGTTTTTT.

This chain uses TRBV6-2 or TRBV6-3 with TRBJ2-2, with TRBD1 matching over 8 bases. This CDR3 spans 16 amino acids. Trimming removed 2 bases from V and 1 base from J; junction bases left unmatched: 3. Per germline, CDR1 MNHEY and CDR2 SVGEGT. The CDR3 DNA sequence: TGTGCCAGCAGTTACGAGGGACAGGTGAACACCGGGGAGCTGTTTTTT. Protein: CASSYEGQVNTGELFF.

The table lists this clonotype with many counts. This rearrangement joins TRBV30 to TRBJ2-2; D is ambiguous. Germline V gene data show CDR1 as GTSNPN and CDR2 as SVGIG (reference sequence). Trimming pared 2 bases from V and 7 bases from J, leaving 14 bases between. This CDR3 has 14 residues. CDR3: CAWSPTGIGGELFF. CDR3 coding DNA: TGTGCCTGGAGTCCCACTGGGATCGGCGGGGAGCTGTTTTTT.

This clonotype has a handful of counts. The chain uses TRBV10-1 and TRBJ1-2, with D tentatively TRBD1 (6 bases). The V gene's germline CDR1 is WNHNN and CDR2 SYGVQD (reference sequence). The V gene lost 5 bases and the J gene lost 2 bases, with 9 bases spanning the gap. CDR3 length equals 13 residues. CDR3 in DNA: TGCGCCAGCAGTAAAACAGGGAACTATGGCTACACCTTC. Amino acid sequence: CASSKTGNYGYTF.

This chain joins TRBV6-6 and TRBJ1-1; no clear D. This CDR3 spans 15 amino acids. The V end was cut by 5 bases, the J end by 1 base, with 14 bases between. Germline lookup yields CDR1 MNHNY and CDR2 SVGAGI (reference sequence). The CDR3 DNA reads TGTGCCAGCAGTCCCCCGGCGGAGGCGAACACTGAAGCTTTCTTT. Encoded protein: CASSPPAEANTEAFF.

This clonotype has a handful of counts. J is TRBJ1-1 and V is TRBV2; TRBD1 is a possible D gene (5 bases). Trimming left V 8 bases short and J 3 bases short, with 13 bases between. This CDR3 comprises 13 residues. The germline V gene has CDR1 SNHLY and CDR2 FYNNEI. CDR3 nucleotides: TGTGCCAGCCGCCTTCAGGGCGACACTGAAGCTTTCTTT. Protein: CASRLQGDTEAFF.

The rearrangement links TRBV28 to TRBJ1-3; D perhaps matches TRBD1 (6 bases). The germline CDR1 and CDR2 sequences are MDHEN and SYDVKM. This CDR3 comprises 16 residues. Deletions cut 6 bases from V and 4 bases from J, with 19 bases between. In DNA form, the CDR3 reads TGTGCCAGCAGCGCCGGGGGCGGGCCCGTAGGAAACACCATATATTTT. This gives the protein CASSAGGGPVGNTIYF.

The chain recombines TRBV12-3 or TRBV12-4 with TRBJ2-3; D is perhaps TRBD2 (5 bases). The CDR3 has 15 amino acids. V lost 6 bases and J 7 bases, leaving 20 bases between the germline ends. The CDR3 region has the DNA TGTGCCAGCAGCCTAGGGAGATTATGGCCCAATACGCAGTATTTT. Protein sequence: CASSLGRLWPNTQYF.

V and J are TRBV4-1 and TRBJ2-7; D is possibly TRBD1 (5 bases). This CDR3 contains 14 residues. Germline V gene lookup returns CDR1 MGHRA and CDR2 YSYEKL. V lost 4 bases, J lost 4 bases, and 14 bases lay in between. The DNA for the CDR3 is TGCGCCAGCAGCCCACTTACAGGAACTTACGAGCAGTACGTC. Protein product: CASSPLTGTYEQYV.

The table lists this clonotype with many counts. This chain joins TRBV5-1 and TRBJ1-2; 7 nucleotides align to TRBD1. The CDR3 is made up of 13 amino acids. J was trimmed by 8 bases and V by 0 bases; bases with no gene match: 4. Germline V gene sequence: CDR1 SGHRS, CDR2 YFSETQ. The CDR3 loop is CASSLEGAGGYTF. Written as DNA, the CDR3 is TGCGCCAGCAGCTTGGAGGGGGCAGGCGGCTACACCTTC.

The gene calls are TRBV29-1 and TRBJ1-1; D is uncertain. CDR1 and CDR2 (germline): SQVTM, ANQGSEA. Trimming left V 5 bases short and J 0 bases short, with 13 bases between. The CDR3 has 14 amino acids. The CDR3 loop reads CSVLVAGLNTEAFF. In DNA, the CDR3 is TGCAGCGTTTTGGTAGCCGGTCTGAACACTGAAGCTTTCTTT.